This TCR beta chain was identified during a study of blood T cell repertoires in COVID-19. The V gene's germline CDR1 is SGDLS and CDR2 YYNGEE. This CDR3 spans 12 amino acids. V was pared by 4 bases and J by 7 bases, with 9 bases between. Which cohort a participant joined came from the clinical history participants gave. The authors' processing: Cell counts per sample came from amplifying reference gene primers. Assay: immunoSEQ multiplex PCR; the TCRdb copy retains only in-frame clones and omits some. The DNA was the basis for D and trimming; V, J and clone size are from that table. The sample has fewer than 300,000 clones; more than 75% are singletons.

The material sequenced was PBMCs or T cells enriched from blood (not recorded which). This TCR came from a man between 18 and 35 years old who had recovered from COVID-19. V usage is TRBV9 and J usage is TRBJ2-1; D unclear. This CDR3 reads CASSIDMNEQFF. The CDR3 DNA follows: TGTGCCAGCAGCATAGATATGAATGAGCAGTTCTTC.